This record looks at one TCR beta chain sequence and its context. What it binds is not known. A multiplex PCR was run with 60 Vbeta primers and 13 Jbeta primers. Assay: immunoSEQ multiplex PCR; the TCRdb copy retains only in-frame clones and omits some. The sample has over 100,000 clones, around 80% seen once. This CDR3 has 14 amino acids. The germline V and J ends were trimmed by 2 bases and 3 bases, with 12 bases remaining between them. Germline CDR1 and CDR2: SGHNT and YYREEE (reference sequence). This sample stems from a study of cytomegalovirus exposure and HLA in healthy donors. Study at large: The early release's HLA-typed donors yielded some 85 million unique TCRs. Whole-study findings and limits: For presence/absence analyses, sequencing depth was assumed to be roughly uniform across donors. Later, TCR association rates were found to vary by HLA locus, highest for DRB1 and lowest for HLA-C.

Input material: PBMCs. The J gene is TRBJ2-7, the V gene TRBV5-4; D may be TRBD2 (6 bases). The sequence was collected from a woman aged 18-29 years in good health and CMV-seropositive. The CDR3 loop reads CASSFRGRGYEQYF. CDR3 coding DNA: TGTGCCAGCAGCTTCCGGGGGAGAGGCTACGAGCAGTACTTC.